The entry below describes one TCR beta chain. The record originates from a study of blood T cell repertoires in COVID-19. The wider study: The samples span acute and convalescent COVID-19 from the United States, Italy and Spain.

Germline CDR1 reads LNHDA; CDR2 reads SQIVND (reference sequence). The CDR3 has 14 residues. After removal of 6 bases from V and 6 bases from J, the junction contained 10 bases not matched to a gene. Original processing methods: It was from reference gene primer amplification that nucleated cell counts were estimated. Here immunoSEQ multiplex PCR was the method, and the copy in TCRdb shows in-frame clones only, minus some. V and J calls plus clone size are reproduced from that table; the DNA served to infer D and trimming. The top ten hold about 17% of the sample, which has tens of thousands of clones, around nine tenths seen once.

Sequencing input: peripheral blood. The rearrangement links TRBV19 to TRBJ2-7; 8 nucleotides match TRBD1. The receptor was derived from a man in his 60s with active or convalescent COVID-19. This CDR3 reads CASSETGARGEQYF. DNA for the CDR3: TGTGCCAGTAGCGAGACAGGGGCCCGCGGCGAGCAGTACTTC.